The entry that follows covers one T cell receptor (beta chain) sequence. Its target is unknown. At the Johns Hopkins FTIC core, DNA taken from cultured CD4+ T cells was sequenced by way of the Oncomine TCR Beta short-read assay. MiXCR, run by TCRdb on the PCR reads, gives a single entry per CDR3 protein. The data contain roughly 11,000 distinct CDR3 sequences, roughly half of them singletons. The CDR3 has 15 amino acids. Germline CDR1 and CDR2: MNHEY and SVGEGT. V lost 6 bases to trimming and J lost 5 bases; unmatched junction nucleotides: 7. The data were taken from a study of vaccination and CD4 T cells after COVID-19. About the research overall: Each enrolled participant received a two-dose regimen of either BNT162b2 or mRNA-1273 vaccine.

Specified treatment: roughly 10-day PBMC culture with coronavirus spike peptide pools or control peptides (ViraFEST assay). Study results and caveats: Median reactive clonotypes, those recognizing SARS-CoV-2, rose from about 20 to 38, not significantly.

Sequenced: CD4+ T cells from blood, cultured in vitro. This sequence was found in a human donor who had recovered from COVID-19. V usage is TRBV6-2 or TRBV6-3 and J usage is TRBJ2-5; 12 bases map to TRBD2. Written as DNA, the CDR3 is TGTGCCAGCAGAACTAGCGGGGGGCCCGGGGAGACCCAGTACTTC. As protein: CASRTSGGPGETQYF.